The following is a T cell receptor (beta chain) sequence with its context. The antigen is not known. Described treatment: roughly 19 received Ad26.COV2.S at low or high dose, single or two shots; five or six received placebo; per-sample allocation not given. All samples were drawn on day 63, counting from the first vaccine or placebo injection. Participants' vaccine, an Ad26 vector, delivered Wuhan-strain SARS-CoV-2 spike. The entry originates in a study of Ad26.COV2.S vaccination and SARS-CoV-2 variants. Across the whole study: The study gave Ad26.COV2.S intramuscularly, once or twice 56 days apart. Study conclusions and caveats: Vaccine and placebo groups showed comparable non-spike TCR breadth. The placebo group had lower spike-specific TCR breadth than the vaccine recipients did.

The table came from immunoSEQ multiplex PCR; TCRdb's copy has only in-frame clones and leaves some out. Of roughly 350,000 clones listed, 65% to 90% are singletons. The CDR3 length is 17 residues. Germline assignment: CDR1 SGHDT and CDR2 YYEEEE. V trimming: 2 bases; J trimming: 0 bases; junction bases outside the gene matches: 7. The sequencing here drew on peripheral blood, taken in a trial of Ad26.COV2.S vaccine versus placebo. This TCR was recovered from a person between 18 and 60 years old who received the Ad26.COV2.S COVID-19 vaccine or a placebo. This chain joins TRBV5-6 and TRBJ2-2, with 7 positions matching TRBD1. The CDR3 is CASSLVYRGSNTGELFF. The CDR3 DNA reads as TGTGCCAGCAGCTTAGTTTACAGGGGCTCGAACACCGGGGAGCTGTTTTTT.